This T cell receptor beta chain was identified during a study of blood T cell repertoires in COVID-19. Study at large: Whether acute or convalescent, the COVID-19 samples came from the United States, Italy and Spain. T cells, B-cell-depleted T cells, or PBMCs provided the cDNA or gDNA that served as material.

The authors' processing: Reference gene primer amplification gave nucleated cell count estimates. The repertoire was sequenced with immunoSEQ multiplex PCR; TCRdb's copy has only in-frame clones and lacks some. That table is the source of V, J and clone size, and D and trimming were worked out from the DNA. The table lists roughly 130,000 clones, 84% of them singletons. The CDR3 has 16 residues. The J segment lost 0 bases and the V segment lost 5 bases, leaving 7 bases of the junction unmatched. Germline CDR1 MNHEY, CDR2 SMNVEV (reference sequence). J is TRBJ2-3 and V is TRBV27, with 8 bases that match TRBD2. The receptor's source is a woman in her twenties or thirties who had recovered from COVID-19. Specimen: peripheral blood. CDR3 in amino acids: CASSLLSGSSTDTQYF. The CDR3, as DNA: TGTGCCAGCAGTCTACTGAGCGGGAGCAGCACAGATACGCAGTATTTT.